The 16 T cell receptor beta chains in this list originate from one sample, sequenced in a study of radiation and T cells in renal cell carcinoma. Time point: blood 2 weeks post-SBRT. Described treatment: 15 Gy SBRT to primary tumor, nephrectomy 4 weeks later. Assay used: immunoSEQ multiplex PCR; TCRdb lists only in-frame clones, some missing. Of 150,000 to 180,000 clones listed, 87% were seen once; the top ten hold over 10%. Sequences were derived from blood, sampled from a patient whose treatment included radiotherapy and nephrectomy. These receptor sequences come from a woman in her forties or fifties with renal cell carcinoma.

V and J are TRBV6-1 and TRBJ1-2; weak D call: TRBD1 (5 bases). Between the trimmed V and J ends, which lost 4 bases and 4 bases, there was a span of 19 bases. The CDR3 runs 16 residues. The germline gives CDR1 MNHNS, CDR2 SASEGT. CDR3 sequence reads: CASSAYDGGILYGYTF. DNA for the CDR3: TGTGCCAGCAGTGCGTATGATGGGGGAATCCTCTATGGCTACACCTTC.

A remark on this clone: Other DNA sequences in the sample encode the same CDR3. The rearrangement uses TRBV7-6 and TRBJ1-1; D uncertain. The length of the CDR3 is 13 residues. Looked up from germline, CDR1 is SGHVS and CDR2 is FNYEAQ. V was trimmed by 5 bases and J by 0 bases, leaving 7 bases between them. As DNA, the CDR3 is TGTGCCAGCAGCGCGGACCTGAACACTGAAGCTTTCTTT. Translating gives CASSADLNTEAFF.

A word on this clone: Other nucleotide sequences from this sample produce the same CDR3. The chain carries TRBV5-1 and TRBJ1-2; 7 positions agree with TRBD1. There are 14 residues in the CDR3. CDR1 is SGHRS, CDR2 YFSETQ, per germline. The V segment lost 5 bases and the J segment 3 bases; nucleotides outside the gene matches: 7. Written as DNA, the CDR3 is TGCGCCAGCAGTCCAAGGACAGGCGACTATGGCTACACCTTC. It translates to CASSPRTGDYGYTF.

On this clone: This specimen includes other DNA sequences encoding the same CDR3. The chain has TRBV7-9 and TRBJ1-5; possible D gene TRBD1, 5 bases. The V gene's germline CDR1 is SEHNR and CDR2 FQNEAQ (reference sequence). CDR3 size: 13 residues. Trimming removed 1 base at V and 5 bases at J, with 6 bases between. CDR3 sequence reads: CASSLGGDQPQHF. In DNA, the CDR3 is TGTGCCAGCAGCTTAGGGGGGGATCAGCCCCAGCATTTT. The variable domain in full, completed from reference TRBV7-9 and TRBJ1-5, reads DTGVSQNPRHKITKRGQNVTFRCDPISEHNRLYWYRQTLGQGPEFLTYFQNEAQLEKSRLLSDRFSAERPKGSFSTLEIQRTEQGDSAMYLCASSLGGDQPQHFGDGTRLSIL.

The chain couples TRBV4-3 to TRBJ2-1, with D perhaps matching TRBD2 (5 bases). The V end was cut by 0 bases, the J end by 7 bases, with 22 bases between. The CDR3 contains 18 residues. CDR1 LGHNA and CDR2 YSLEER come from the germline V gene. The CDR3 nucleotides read TGCGCCAGCAGCCAAGACCAGGACTGGACTTCAATAGGGAATGAGCAGTTCTTC. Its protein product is CASSQDQDWTSIGNEQFF.

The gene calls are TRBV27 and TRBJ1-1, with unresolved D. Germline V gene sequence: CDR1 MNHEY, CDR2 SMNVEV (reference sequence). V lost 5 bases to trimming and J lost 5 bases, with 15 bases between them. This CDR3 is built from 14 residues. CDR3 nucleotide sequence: TGTGCCAGCAGTCCCCTCGGGGAGCGGACTGAAGCTTTCTTT. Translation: CASSPLGERTEAFF.

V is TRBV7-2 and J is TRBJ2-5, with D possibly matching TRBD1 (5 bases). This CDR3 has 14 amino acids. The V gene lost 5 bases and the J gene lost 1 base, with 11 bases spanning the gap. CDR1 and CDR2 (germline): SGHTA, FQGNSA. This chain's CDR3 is CASSAGHIQETQYF. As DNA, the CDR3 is TGTGCCAGCAGCGCAGGACATATCCAAGAGACCCAGTACTTC.

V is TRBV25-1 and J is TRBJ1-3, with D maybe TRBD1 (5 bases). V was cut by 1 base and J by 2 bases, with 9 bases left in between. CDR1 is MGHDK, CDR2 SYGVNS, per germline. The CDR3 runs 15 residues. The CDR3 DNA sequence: TGTGCCAGCAGTGAATTAGGGGCTACTGGAAACACCATATATTTT. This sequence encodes CASSELGATGNTIYF.

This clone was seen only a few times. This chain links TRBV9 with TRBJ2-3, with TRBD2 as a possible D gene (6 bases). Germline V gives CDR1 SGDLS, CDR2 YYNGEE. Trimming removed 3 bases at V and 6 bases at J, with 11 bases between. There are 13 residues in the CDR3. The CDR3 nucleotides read TGTGCCAGCAGCGAGGCAGGAGGGGATACGCAGTATTTT. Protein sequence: CASSEAGGDTQYF.

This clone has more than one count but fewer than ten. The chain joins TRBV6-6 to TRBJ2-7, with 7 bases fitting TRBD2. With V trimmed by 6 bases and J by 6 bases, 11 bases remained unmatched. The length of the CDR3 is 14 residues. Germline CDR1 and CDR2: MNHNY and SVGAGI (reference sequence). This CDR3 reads CASSPGGGIIEQYF. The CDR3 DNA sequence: TGTGCCAGCAGCCCTGGGGGGGGGATTATCGAGCAGTACTTC.

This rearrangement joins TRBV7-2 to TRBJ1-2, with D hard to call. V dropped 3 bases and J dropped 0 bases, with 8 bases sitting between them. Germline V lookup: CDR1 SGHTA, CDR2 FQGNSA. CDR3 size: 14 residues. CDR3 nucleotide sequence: TGTGCCAGCAGCTTCCAGCGCACTAACTATGGCTACACCTTC. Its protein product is CASSFQRTNYGYTF. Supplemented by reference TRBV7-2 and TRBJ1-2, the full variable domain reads GAGVSQSPSNKVTEKGKDVELRCDPISGHTALYWYRQSLGQGLEFLIYFQGNSAPDKSGLPSDRFSAERTGGSVSTLTIQRTQQEDSAVYLCASSFQRTNYGYTFGSGTRLTVV.

CDR3 DNA: TGTGCCAGCAGGAGGGACAGGAGAGCCTACACTGAAGCTTTCTTT. Translation gives CASRRDRRAYTEAFF. This rearrangement joins TRBV13 to TRBJ1-1; 8 positions match TRBD1. The V segment lost 6 bases and the J segment 3 bases; nucleotides outside the gene matches: 9. The germline CDR1 and CDR2 sequences are PRHDT and FYEKMQ (reference sequence). This CDR3 has 15 residues.

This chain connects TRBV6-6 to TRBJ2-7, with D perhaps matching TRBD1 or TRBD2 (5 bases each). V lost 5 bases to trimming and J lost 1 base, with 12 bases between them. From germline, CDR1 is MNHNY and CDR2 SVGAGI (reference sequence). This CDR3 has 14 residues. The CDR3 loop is CASSPRDGSYEQYF. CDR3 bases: TGTGCCAGCAGTCCCCGGGACGGATCCTACGAGCAGTACTTC.

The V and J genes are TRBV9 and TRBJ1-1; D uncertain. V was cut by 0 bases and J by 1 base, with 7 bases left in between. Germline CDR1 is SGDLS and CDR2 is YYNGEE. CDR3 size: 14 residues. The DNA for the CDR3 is TGTGCCAGCAGCGTAGAGCAGCAGAACACTGAAGCTTTCTTT. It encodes CASSVEQQNTEAFF. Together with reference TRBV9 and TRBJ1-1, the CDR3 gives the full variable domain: DSGVTQTPKHLITATGQRVTLRCSPRSGDLSVYWYQQSLDQGLQFLIQYYNGEERAKGNILERFSAQQFPDLHSELNLSSLELGDSALYFCASSVEQQNTEAFFGQGTRLTVV.

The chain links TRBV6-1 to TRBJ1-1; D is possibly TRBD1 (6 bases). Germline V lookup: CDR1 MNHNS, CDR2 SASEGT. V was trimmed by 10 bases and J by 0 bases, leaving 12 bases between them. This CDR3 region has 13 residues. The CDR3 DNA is TGTGCCACACAGGGTGTCATGAACACTGAAGCTTTCTTT. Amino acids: CATQGVMNTEAFF.

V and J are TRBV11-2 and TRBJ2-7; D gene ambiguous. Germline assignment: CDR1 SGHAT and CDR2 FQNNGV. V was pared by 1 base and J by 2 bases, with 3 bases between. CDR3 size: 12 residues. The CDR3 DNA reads TGTGCCAGCAGCTTAGGTGCCTACGAGCAGTACTTC. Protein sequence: CASSLGAYEQYF.